A single sample is the source of the 14 T cell receptor beta chains below, sequenced in a study of cytomegalovirus exposure and HLA in healthy donors. PCR involved 60 Vbeta and 13 Jbeta primers. Here immunoSEQ multiplex PCR was the method, and the copy in TCRdb shows in-frame clones only, minus some. The data contain around 64,000 clones, around three quarters of them seen just once; the ten biggest clones take up 7.8%. The specimen sequenced was PBMCs. The receptors here all came from a man between 18 and 29 years old in good health and CMV-seropositive.

The chain has TRBV18 and TRBJ1-2; perhaps TRBD1 as D (5 bases). V was clipped by 3 bases and J by 6 bases, with 11 bases between them. There are 13 residues in the CDR3. Germline values: CDR1 KGHSH, CDR2 LQKENI. In DNA form, the CDR3 reads TGTGCCAGCTCACCCGGTATCAGGGATGGCTACACCTTC. Its protein is CASSPGIRDGYTF.

In its sample, this clone was seen a few times. The chain is built from TRBV4-1 and TRBJ2-3; D is ambiguous. The germline V gene encodes CDR1 MGHRA and CDR2 YSYEKL. This CDR3 has 13 amino acids. Between the trimmed V and J ends, which lost 2 bases and 1 base, there was a span of 4 bases. In DNA form, the CDR3 reads TGCGCCAGCAGCCAACAGGGCACAGATACGCAGTATTTT. Amino acids: CASSQQGTDTQYF.

The gene calls are TRBV2 and TRBJ1-5; TRBD1 might be the D (6 bases). Germline CDR1 is SNHLY and CDR2 is FYNNEI. The CDR3 has 15 amino acids. V was pared by 7 bases and J by 2 bases, with 15 bases between. The CDR3 DNA reads TGTGCCAGCACCCCAGGGGTTCAGGGCAATCAGCCCCAGCATTTT. Translation: CASTPGVQGNQPQHF. Together with reference TRBV2 and TRBJ1-5, the CDR3 gives the full variable domain: EPEVTQTPSHQVTQMGQEVILRCVPISNHLYFYWYRQILGQKVEFLVSFYNNEISEKSEIFDDQFSVERPDGSNFTLKIRSTKLEDSAMYFCASTPGVQGNQPQHFGDGTRLSIL.

The chain is built from TRBV4-1 and TRBJ1-1; a weak D match, TRBD1 (5 bases). The CDR3 contains 16 residues. The V gene's germline CDR1 is MGHRA and CDR2 YSYEKL. Trimming stripped 0 bases from V and 6 bases from J, with 17 bases between. DNA of the CDR3: TGCGCCAGCAGCCAAGAACCACGAGGGGCGGGACCTGAAGCTTTCTTT. It codes for CASSQEPRGAGPEAFF.

The chain is built from TRBV2 and TRBJ1-1; 9 nucleotides line up with TRBD1. After removal of 6 bases from V and 10 bases from J, the junction contained 12 bases not matched to a gene. The length of the CDR3 is 14 residues. Germline V gene data show CDR1 as SNHLY and CDR2 as FYNNEI. CDR3 in DNA: TGTGCCAGCAGCCCGGCGGGACAGGGTTACGGAGCTTTCTTT. Its protein product is CASSPAGQGYGAFF.

The chain carries TRBV12-5 and TRBJ1-2; tentative D call: TRBD1 (6 bases). The germline CDR1 and CDR2 sequences are LGHNT and FRNRAP. The CDR3 runs to 15 residues. Trimming shortened V by 2 bases and J by 0 bases, and 10 bases separated the two germline ends. CDR3 nucleotides: TGTGCTAGTGGTTTGCGAGAGGGGGCTAACTATGGCTACACCTTC. Translated: CASGLREGANYGYTF.

The rearrangement joins TRBV6-5 to TRBJ1-6, with 9 bases that match TRBD1. V dropped 7 bases and J dropped 9; count of bases not matched to a gene: 10. Germline CDR1 MNHEY, CDR2 SVGAGI. The CDR3 extends over 15 amino acids. CDR3 nucleotide sequence: TGTGCCAGCACTAGAGCCGGGACAGGGAGTTCACCCCTCCACTTT. It codes for CASTRAGTGSSPLHF.

The table lists this clone with a count of one. The chain is built from TRBV27 and TRBJ1-2; TRBD1 matches at 7 bases. Germline CDR1 is MNHEY and CDR2 is SMNVEV (reference sequence). The CDR3 totals 14 residues. Trimming at V came to 2 bases and at J to 3 bases, leaving 3 bases not matched to a gene. DNA for the CDR3: TGTGCCAGCAGTTTAGCAGGGGGTGACTATGGCTACACCTTC. Translating gives CASSLAGGDYGYTF.

A few counts support this clone. The chain combines TRBV11-3 with TRBJ2-3; perhaps TRBD2 as D (6 bases). From germline, CDR1 is SGHNT and CDR2 YENEEA. V lost 5 bases and J lost 6, with 6 bases in between. This CDR3 has 11 residues. CDR3 residues: CASSAGDTQYF. DNA for the CDR3: TGTGCCAGCAGCGCGGGGGATACGCAGTATTTT.

This clone was found a few times. The rearrangement joins TRBV6-5 to TRBJ1-1; no definite D call. The CDR3 is made up of 14 amino acids. CDR1 MNHEY and CDR2 SVGAGI come from the germline V gene. V gave up 0 bases and J gave up 0 bases, with 5 bases separating them. CDR3: CASSYSRVNTEAFF. The CDR3 coding sequence is TGTGCCAGCAGTTACTCGAGGGTGAACACTGAAGCTTTCTTT.

The genes are TRBV29-1 and TRBJ2-3; 11 bases fit TRBD2. Germline CDR1 SQVTM, CDR2 ANQGSEA. Losses at the gene ends were 8 bases for V and 11 bases for J; bases not matched to a gene: 15. The CDR3 runs to 14 residues. CDR3 protein: CSPLTLAGGPGQYF. The CDR3 region has the DNA TGCAGCCCCCTTACCCTAGCGGGGGGCCCGGGGCAGTATTTT.

V is TRBV13 and J is TRBJ1-1, with D possibly being TRBD1 (6 bases). The CDR3 is made up of 14 amino acids. V lost 4 bases to trimming and J lost 5 bases, with 14 bases between them. Germline assignment: CDR1 PRHDT and CDR2 FYEKMQ (reference sequence). The DNA for the CDR3 is TGTGCCAGCAGCTGGCAAGGGGGTGATACTGAAGCTTTCTTT. As protein: CASSWQGGDTEAFF.

This clone was found a few times. This CDR3 reads CASSLGQVISYEQYF. The CDR3 DNA reads TGTGCCAGCAGCTTAGGACAGGTGATCTCCTACGAGCAGTACTTC. The chain recombines TRBV5-4 with TRBJ2-7, with 7 bases matching TRBD1. The CDR3 is 15 residues long. The germline gives CDR1 SGHNT, CDR2 YYREEE (reference sequence). V gave up 2 bases and J gave up 0 bases; unmatched junction bases: 5.

The chain employs TRBV7-2 and TRBJ2-1, with D perhaps TRBD1 (6 bases). This CDR3 is 15 amino acids long. V was cut by 7 bases and J by 4 bases, with 17 bases left in between. CDR1 and CDR2 (germline): SGHTA, FQGNSA. The CDR3 protein is CASTETGLLYNEQFF. As DNA, the CDR3 is TGTGCCAGCACCGAAACAGGGTTACTTTACAATGAGCAGTTCTTC.